A selection of T cell receptor beta chains follows, all from one sample in a study of T cell responses to AZD1222 COVID-19 vaccine. Sequencing was performed with immunoSEQ multiplex PCR; in TCRdb, only in-frame clones are kept and a portion is missing. The repertoire has under 150,000 clones, 80% to 95% of them found once; the top ten carry roughly 1%. The specimen was peripheral blood, collected 28 days after the second AZD1222 dose. These receptors originate from an adult who received the AZD1222 COVID-19 vaccine. Both conserved end residues are part of each CDR3. D genes are given only for firm matches. Clone size is not always given. Where it is, it says once, few, many or a class for expanded clones.

j_call,d_call,clone_size,v_call,cdr3_aa,cdr3_nt
TRBJ2-2,.,.,TRBV5-1,CASRRQSGNTGELFF,TGCGCCAGCCGTCGGCAGAGCGGAAACACCGGGGAGCTGTTTTTT
TRBJ1-2,.,.,TRBV12-3/TRBV12-4,CASSLRDTQGYTF,TGTGCCAGCAGTTTGAGGGACACGCAGGGCTACACCTTC
TRBJ1-3,.,.,TRBV20-1,CSASLGAGNTIYF,TGCAGTGCTAGTTTAGGGGCTGGAAACACCATATATTTT
TRBJ2-1,TRBD2,.,TRBV3-1/TRBV3-2,CASSQEGTSFYNEQFF,TGTGCCAGCAGCCAAGAGGGGACTAGCTTTTACAATGAGCAGTTCTTC
TRBJ2-7,.,.,TRBV6-2/TRBV6-3,CASSSGGLSYEQYF,TGTGCCAGCAGTTCCGGTGGGCTCTCCTACGAGCAGTACTTC
TRBJ2-6,TRBD1,.,TRBV4-3,CASSPGGQSLSGANVLTF,TGCGCCAGCAGCCCTGGGGGACAGTCACTCTCTGGGGCCAACGTCCTGACTTTC
TRBJ1-1,TRBD1,.,TRBV6-5,CASSPGGVGAFF,TGTGCCAGCAGTCCAGGGGGCGTCGGAGCTTTCTTT
TRBJ2-3,TRBD1,.,TRBV18,CASSPDRVADTQYF,TGTGCCAGCTCACCGGACAGGGTGGCAGATACGCAGTATTTT
TRBJ1-5,.,once,TRBV7-2,CASSLRGVGNQPQHF,TGTGCCAGCAGCCTCCGGGGGGTGGGAAATCAGCCCCAGCATTTT
TRBJ1-2,TRBD1,.,TRBV25-1,CASRDRDGYTF,TGTGCCAGCAGGGACAGGGATGGCTACACCTTC
TRBJ1-5,.,.,TRBV4-3,CASSQDRFNQPQHF,TGCGCCAGCAGCCAAGATCGGTTCAATCAGCCCCAGCATTTT
TRBJ1-5,TRBD1,.,TRBV27,CASSLSGADRGQVRAQHF,TGTGCCAGCAGTTTATCGGGGGCTGACAGGGGACAAGTAAGGGCCCAGCATTTT
TRBJ2-7,TRBD1,.,TRBV10-3,CAISRKAGQEHSYEQYF,TGTGCCATCAGTAGAAAAGCCGGACAGGAACATTCCTACGAGCAGTACTTC
TRBJ2-1,TRBD2,.,TRBV6-2/TRBV6-3,CASSYSRFSGHRNEQFF,TGTGCCAGCAGTTACTCGAGGTTTAGCGGGCACAGGAATGAGCAGTTCTTC
TRBJ2-7,TRBD1,few,TRBV14,CASSRTGSYEQYF,TGTGCCAGCAGCCGGACAGGCTCCTACGAGCAGTACTTC
TRBJ2-7,.,.,TRBV5-1,CASSFQGSYEQYF,TGCGCCAGCAGCTTCCAGGGATCCTACGAGCAGTACTTC
TRBJ2-2,.,.,TRBV5-1,CASRQVSNTGELFF,TGCGCCAGCAGACAGGTTTCGAACACCGGGGAGCTGTTTTTT
TRBJ2-7,TRBD1,few,TRBV19,CASSIAGQGRAEQYF,TGTGCCAGTAGTATTGCCGGACAGGGTCGGGCCGAGCAGTACTTC
TRBJ2-1,.,.,TRBV10-3,CAISDRDLLLNEQFF,TGTGCCATCAGTGACCGGGACCTCCTATTGAATGAGCAGTTCTTC
TRBJ2-2,.,.,TRBV7-9,CASSVRADGELFF,TGTGCCAGCAGCGTCAGGGCAGACGGGGAGCTGTTTTTT
TRBJ1-1,TRBD1,.,TRBV3-1/TRBV3-2,CASSRTGTVTEAFF,TGTGCCAGCAGCCGGACTGGGACAGTTACTGAAGCTTTCTTT
TRBJ2-3,.,.,TRBV29-1,CSVGVQADTQYF,TGCAGCGTTGGTGTCCAGGCAGATACGCAGTATTTT
TRBJ1-4,.,.,TRBV18,CASSPIATNEKLFF,TGTGCCAGCTCACCAATTGCAACTAATGAAAAACTGTTTTTT
TRBJ2-1,TRBD2,.,TRBV5-5,CASTLSRGGLYNEQFF,TGTGCCAGCACCCTCAGCCGGGGGGGCCTGTACAATGAGCAGTTCTTC
TRBJ2-3,.,.,TRBV21-1,CASSTRLAGGNKRTDTQYF,TGTGCCAGCAGCACTAGACTAGCGGGAGGGAATAAGAGAACAGATACGCAGTATTTT
TRBJ1-1,TRBD1,.,TRBV27,CASQRTGGGTEAFF,TGTGCCAGTCAAAGGACAGGGGGCGGGACTGAAGCTTTCTTT
TRBJ2-7,.,once,TRBV6-2/TRBV6-3,CASSRGGGVTNLRYEQYF,TGTGCCAGCAGTCGTGGTGGCGGGGTGACAAACCTTCGCTACGAGCAGTACTTC
TRBJ2-3,.,.,TRBV5-1,CASSPLGVSDTQYF,TGCGCCAGCAGCCCTCTTGGGGTTTCAGATACGCAGTATTTT
TRBJ1-2,TRBD1,.,TRBV5-6,CASSPIGQVRDGYTF,TGTGCCAGCAGCCCGATAGGACAGGTCAGGGATGGCTACACCTTC
TRBJ2-1,TRBD2,few,TRBV28,CASSPGTSDYNEQFF,TGTGCCAGCAGTCCCGGGACTAGCGACTACAATGAGCAGTTCTTC
TRBJ1-1,TRBD1,.,TRBV6-5,CASSRRQGGGEAFF,TGTGCCAGCAGTCGCCGACAGGGAGGAGGTGAAGCTTTCTTT
TRBJ1-2,TRBD1,.,TRBV29-1,CSATGEGYGYTF,TGCAGCGCTACAGGGGAGGGCTATGGCTACACCTTC
TRBJ1-1,.,.,TRBV27,CASSFNRGEAFF,TGTGCCAGCAGTTTTAATCGGGGAGAAGCTTTCTTT
TRBJ1-1,.,few,TRBV21-1,CASSKDPAANTEAFF,TGTGCCAGCAGCAAAGACCCAGCTGCGAACACTGAAGCTTTCTTT
TRBJ2-1,.,.,TRBV5-8,CASSFPLYNNEQFF,TGTGCCAGCAGCTTCCCTCTTTACAACAATGAGCAGTTCTTC
TRBJ2-2,.,.,TRBV14,CASSRQMNTGELFF,TGTGCCAGCAGCCGACAGATGAACACCGGGGAGCTGTTTTTT
TRBJ1-1,.,.,TRBV5-4,CASSYDRFTEAFF,TGTGCCAGCAGCTACGACAGGTTTACTGAAGCTTTCTTT
TRBJ2-2,.,.,TRBV11-2,CASSPMVYGGELFF,TGTGCCAGCAGCCCTATGGTGTACGGCGGGGAGCTGTTTTTT
TRBJ2-5,TRBD2,.,TRBV2,CASSGRGVETQYF,TGTGCCAGCAGTGGGCGGGGGGTGGAGACCCAGTACTTC
TRBJ1-2,TRBD1,.,TRBV28,CASSDPITGGTGYTF,TGTGCCAGCAGTGACCCCATTACAGGGGGAACTGGCTACACCTTC
TRBJ1-5,.,.,TRBV5-1,CASGRRRIGKEPQHF,TGCGCCAGCGGACGCCGGCGAATCGGCAAGGAGCCCCAGCATTTT
TRBJ2-5,.,.,TRBV9,CASSANGETQYF,TGTGCCAGCAGCGCCAATGGGGAGACCCAGTACTTC
TRBJ1-2,.,.,TRBV11-3,CASSSGGGSYGYTF,TGTGCCAGCAGCTCCGGCGGGGGCAGCTATGGCTACACCTTC
TRBJ2-7,.,.,TRBV29-1,CSVADSYEQYF,TGCAGCGTCGCGGACAGTTACGAGCAGTACTTC
TRBJ1-2,TRBD1,.,TRBV4-3,CASSQAFMAGGDQGYTF,TGCGCCAGCAGCCAAGCCTTTATGGCAGGGGGCGATCAAGGCTACACCTTC
TRBJ2-7,.,once,TRBV9,CASSVYRDPSYEQYF,TGTGCCAGCAGCGTATACCGGGACCCGAGCTACGAGCAGTACTTC
TRBJ1-1,.,.,TRBV18,CASSPPERTEAFF,TGTGCCAGCTCACCACCGGAGAGGACTGAAGCTTTCTTT
TRBJ1-4,TRBD1,.,TRBV7-9,CASSLTADRVNEKLFF,TGTGCCAGCAGCTTAACTGCGGACAGGGTTAATGAAAAACTGTTTTTT
TRBJ2-6,TRBD1,.,TRBV6-1,CASSGGFTGVSGANVLTF,TGTGCCAGCAGTGGAGGCTTTACAGGGGTCTCTGGGGCCAACGTCCTGACTTTC
TRBJ1-5,.,.,TRBV28,CASRRGQFNQPQHF,TGTGCCAGCAGACGAGGACAGTTCAATCAGCCCCAGCATTTT
TRBJ2-2,.,.,TRBV24-1,CATSDARGQHTGELFF,TGTGCCACCAGTGATGCCCGCGGACAGCACACCGGGGAGCTGTTTTTT
TRBJ1-1,.,.,TRBV9,CASSPREGKNTEAFF,TGTGCCAGCAGCCCAAGGGAGGGTAAGAACACTGAAGCTTTCTTT
TRBJ1-1,.,few,TRBV28,CASSTTGLNTEAFF,TGTGCCAGCAGTACTACAGGGCTGAACACTGAAGCTTTCTTT
TRBJ2-7,.,.,TRBV28,CASSSPSSYEQYF,TGTGCCAGCAGTTCTCCGAGCTCCTACGAGCAGTACTTC